This T cell receptor beta chain emerged from a study of Graves' ophthalmopathy and Graves' hyperthyroidism. The CDR3 is 16 amino acids. Germline CDR1 reads GTSNPN; CDR2 reads SVGIG (reference sequence). V lost 3 bases and J lost 4; bases outside the gene matches: 8. RNA transcripts yielded amplified TCR beta CDR3 regions. A first-round RT-PCR used HTBI primers, followed by a second-round multiplex PCR. MiXCR was run by TCRdb on the multiplex PCR reads, yielding one entry per CDR3 protein. The sample lists 500,000 to 700,000 distinct CDR3 sequences, 20% to 25% occurring once. The sequenced material came from peripheral blood. The TCR was taken from a woman between 18 and 30 years old with stable Graves' hyperthyroidism. Some clones in this sample may be carry-over from other donors' samples. The chain joins TRBV30 to TRBJ2-2, with 10 bases identical to TRBD2. The DNA of the CDR3 is TGTGCCTGGAGAGGGCTAGCGGGAGAGTTCACCGGGGAGCTGTTTTTT. It yields the protein CAWRGLAGEFTGELFF.